This T cell receptor (beta chain) derives from a study of blood T cell repertoires in COVID-19. About the study: Samples taken during acute and convalescent COVID-19 were collected in the United States, Italy and Spain. T cells, B-cell-depleted T cells, or PBMCs supplied cDNA or gDNA.

This CDR3 spans 14 amino acids. Trimming took off 0 bases at V and 5 bases at J, with 10 bases between the two ends. CDR1 and CDR2 (germline): LGHNA, YSLEER. Symptom resolution, clearance, or two negative PCRs marked the recovered donors of Cohort 3. In its sample, this clone was seen once. Authors' processing steps: From reference gene primer amplification, estimates of nucleated cell counts were derived. TCRdb keeps only in-frame clones here, not all; method: immunoSEQ multiplex PCR. That table supplies the V and J calls and clone size; D and trimming were determined from the DNA. In the table there are 290,000 or so clones, more than 80% of which are singletons.

The sample comprised PBMCs or T cells enriched from blood (not recorded which). J is TRBJ1-2 and V is TRBV4-3; D is uncertain. This TCR came from a woman in her thirties who had recovered from COVID-19. The CDR3 sequence is CASSQDKAAYGYTF. DNA of the CDR3: TGCGCCAGCAGCCAAGATAAGGCGGCATATGGCTACACCTTC.